This T cell receptor beta chain was recorded in a study of cytomegalovirus exposure and HLA in healthy donors. Concerning this clone itself: Antigen specificity is unknown.

Broader study findings: Among the CMV-associated chains, three were confirmed in vitro as specific for CMV antigens.

This CDR3 has 13 residues. CDR1 is GTSNPN and CDR2 is SVGIG in the germline V gene (reference sequence). With 0 bases removed from V and 4 bases from J, the gap between germline ends came to 10 bases. TCRdb's copy holds only in-frame clones and misses some; the assay was immunoSEQ multiplex PCR. The table shows more than 100,000 clones, with 88% occurring only once. The gene calls are TRBV30 and TRBJ2-7, with D possibly TRBD1 on 6 matching bases. This TCR was recovered from a man aged 25-45 years in good health and CMV-seronegative. Source material: PBMCs. This chain's CDR3 is CAWSVGGEYEQYF. CDR3 bases: TGTGCCTGGAGTGTAGGGGGAGAATACGAGCAGTACTTC.